The clone carrying this T cell receptor (beta chain) was seen a handful of times. Its antigen is still unknown. The sample comes from a study of regulatory T cells in long-lasting Graves disease. On the study more broadly: A definition of persistent Graves' disease required over 5 years of antithyroid drugs plus positive TSH receptor antibodies. Points from the study as a whole: Peripheral blood, not thyroid tissue, was the sole material studied.

Through Arm-PCR of CDR3 regions and iRepertoire HTBI primers, TCR beta libraries were built. TCRdb ran MiXCR on the multiplex PCR reads and lists one entry per CDR3 protein. The sample has fewer than 450,000 distinct CDR3 sequences; around 20% are singletons. Stated time point: persistent/refractory GD, antithyroid drugs over 5 years with positive TRAb. Researchers made the TCR library from RNA that was extracted from PBMCs. Criteria from the American Thyroid Association guidelines were applied to diagnose Graves' disease. Trimming shortened V by 4 bases and J by 2 bases, and 12 bases separated the two germline ends. The CDR3 is 14 residues long. Germline CDR1 and CDR2: MNHEY and SVGEGT.

The TCR was taken from a female donor with Graves disease. The chain employs TRBV6-2 or TRBV6-3 and TRBJ2-7; weak D call: TRBD2 (6 bases). Sequences were derived from peripheral blood mononuclear cells (PBMCs), sampled when the disease was refractory, from a patient treated with antithyroid drugs. In DNA, the CDR3 is TGTGCCAGCAGTTCGCCGGGAGATGCCTACGAGCAGTACTTC. Its translation is CASSSPGDAYEQYF.